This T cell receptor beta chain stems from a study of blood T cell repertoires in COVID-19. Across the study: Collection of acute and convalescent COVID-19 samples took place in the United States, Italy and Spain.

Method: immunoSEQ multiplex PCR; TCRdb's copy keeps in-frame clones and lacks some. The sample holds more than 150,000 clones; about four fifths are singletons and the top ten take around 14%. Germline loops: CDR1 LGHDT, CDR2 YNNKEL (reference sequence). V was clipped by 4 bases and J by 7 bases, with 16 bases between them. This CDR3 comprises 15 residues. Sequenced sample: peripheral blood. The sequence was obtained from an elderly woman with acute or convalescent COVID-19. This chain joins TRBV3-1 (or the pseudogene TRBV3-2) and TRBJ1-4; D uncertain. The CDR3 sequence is CASSPVGGNGEKLFF. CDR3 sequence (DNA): TGTGCCAGCAGCCCCGTAGGAGGGAACGGTGAAAAACTGTTTTTT.